This entry concerns a single T cell receptor beta chain. The data originate from a study of blood T cell repertoires in COVID-19. Overall study context: The samples span acute and convalescent COVID-19 from the United States, Italy and Spain. PBMCs, B-cell-depleted T cells, or T cells provided the cDNA or gDNA that made up the material.

Germline V lookup: CDR1 SGHNT, CDR2 YYREEE (reference sequence). J was trimmed by 4 bases and V by 4 bases; bases with no gene match: 11. The length of the CDR3 is 18 residues. Per the original methods: Counts of nucleated cells, estimated from reference gene primer amplification, were obtained. Assay used: immunoSEQ multiplex PCR; TCRdb lists only in-frame clones, some missing. That table furnishes V, J and clone size, whereas the DNA furnished D and trimming. The data show about 200,000 clones, roughly 82% seen once. The chain carries TRBV5-4 and TRBJ2-3; the match to TRBD2 covers 14 bases. The sequence was collected from a human donor in a cohort sampled during active COVID-19. The sample was peripheral blood. CDR3 sequence reads: CASSAPGLAGVGPDTQYF. CDR3 sequence (DNA): TGTGCCAGCAGCGCGCCGGGACTAGCGGGAGTAGGTCCAGATACGCAGTATTTT.